A selection of T cell receptor beta chains follows, all from one sample in a study of vaccination effects on CD4 cells after COVID-19. Clones were read by immunoSEQ multiplex PCR, and TCRdb kept only the in-frame ones, dropping some. Of around 50,000 clones listed, 65% to 75% are singletons. Their cognate antigens are unknown. Sequencing was performed on CD4+ T cells from PBMCs cultured without peptide, taken after COVID-19 vaccination. The receptors originated from a human donor who had a prior SARS-CoV-2 infection. CDR3s include the opening cysteine and the closing phenylalanine or tryptophan. D genes are given only for firm matches. Clone size appears in some rows only: once, few, many, or a class for an expanded clone.

CDR3nt	CDR3aa	j_gene	abundance	d_gene	v_gene
TGTGCCACCAGCAGAGCTGGGAGGTTCTATAGCAATCAGCCCCAGCATTTT	CATSRAGRFYSNQPQHF	TRBJ1-5	.	.	TRBV15
TGCAGTGCTAGCCAGGACTATGGCTACACCTTC	CSASQDYGYTF	TRBJ1-2	.	.	TRBV20-1
TGTGCCAGCAGCTTAACCAAGGGTTCAGGGGCTGAAGCTTTCTTT	CASSLTKGSGAEAFF	TRBJ1-1	.	.	TRBV7-3
TGTGCCAGCAGTAAGGGACAGCTCACTGAAGCTTTCTTT	CASSKGQLTEAFF	TRBJ1-1	.	TRBD1	TRBV6-5
TGTGCCAGCAGCTTAGCCACTAGCACAGATACGCAGTATTTT	CASSLATSTDTQYF	TRBJ2-3	.	.	TRBV7-2
TGTGCCAGCAGCTTAGAGGTTAGCGGGAGGGCCCTCGGGGAGCTGTTTTTT	CASSLEVSGRALGELFF	TRBJ2-2	.	TRBD2	TRBV7-2
TGTGCCAGCAGCATCCTAGCGGGAGGTCGGGATGAGCAGTTCTTC	CASSILAGGRDEQFF	TRBJ2-1	.	TRBD2	TRBV5-4
TGTGCCACCAGCAGAGCAGGGGGCGTTGAAAAACTGTTTTTT	CATSRAGGVEKLFF	TRBJ1-4	few	TRBD1	TRBV15
TGCAGTGCTAGTCCCACCCGACTCGTATACAATGAGCAGTTCTTC	CSASPTRLVYNEQFF	TRBJ2-1	.	.	TRBV20-1
TGCGCCAGCAGCTTGGATGGGGGCGCTGGCAATCAGCCCCAGCATTTT	CASSLDGGAGNQPQHF	TRBJ1-5	once	.	TRBV5-1
TGTGCCAGTAGTATAATAGGCCAGCCCCAGCATTTT	CASSIIGQPQHF	TRBJ1-5	.	.	TRBV19
TGTGCCAGAAGCTTGCCCAGGGCCCGTAATGGCTACACCTTC	CARSLPRARNGYTF	TRBJ1-2	.	.	TRBV5-3
TGCAGCGCCCTGGGGTATAGCGGGCTGACCTACAATGAGCAGTTCTTC	CSALGYSGLTYNEQFF	TRBJ2-1	.	TRBD2	TRBV29-1
TGTGCCAGCAGTCAGACTAGTGTAGATACGCAGTATTTT	CASSQTSVDTQYF	TRBJ2-3	.	.	TRBV7-3
TGCGCCAGCAGCCAAGACCCCCTTTTCGTCGGGGGCTCCTACGAGCAGTACTTC	CASSQDPLFVGGSYEQYF	TRBJ2-7	.	.	TRBV4-1
TGTGCCACCAGCAGAAAGGACAGGGGAAGCGAAAAACTGTTTTTT	CATSRKDRGSEKLFF	TRBJ1-4	.	TRBD1	TRBV15
TGTGCCAGCAGCCCGACAGGGTCGGTTTGGAGGGACTCCTACGAGCAGTACTTC	CASSPTGSVWRDSYEQYF	TRBJ2-7	.	.	TRBV3-1/TRBV3-2
TGTGCCAGCAGCCCTAGGGCGACAGGTGGGGGAGAAAAACTGTTTTTT	CASSPRATGGGEKLFF	TRBJ1-4	.	.	TRBV7-9
TGTGCCAGCAGCAACAGGCATTCACCCCTCCACTTT	CASSNRHSPLHF	TRBJ1-6	.	.	TRBV25-1
TGTGCCAGCAGTTTTAGTGCAGAGGCTTTTAACTATGGCTACACCTTC	CASSFSAEAFNYGYTF	TRBJ1-2	.	.	TRBV27
TGTGCCAGCAGCTTAAGCTCAGAACCGGGGGAGACCCAGTACTTC	CASSLSSEPGETQYF	TRBJ2-5	.	.	TRBV11-2
TGTGCCAGCAAGGGGACTAGCGGGGGGGTAAATACGCAGTATTTT	CASKGTSGGVNTQYF	TRBJ2-3	few	TRBD2	TRBV2
TGTGCCACCAGTGATTCCCGCCGCGGGAGGGCGAACACCGGGGAGCTGTTTTTT	CATSDSRRGRANTGELFF	TRBJ2-2	.	TRBD2	TRBV24-1
TGTGCCAGCAGCTTTAGTGGCAGTTCCTCCTCTGGAAACACCATATATTTT	CASSFSGSSSSGNTIYF	TRBJ1-3	once	.	TRBV5-4
TGTGCCAGCAGCACACTCATGGGGGACACTGAAGCTTTCTTT	CASSTLMGDTEAFF	TRBJ1-1	.	.	TRBV7-6
TGTGCCAGCAGACTCGGGACTAGCATACTCCAGAAGACCCAGTACTTC	CASRLGTSILQKTQYF	TRBJ2-5	.	TRBD2	TRBV2
TGTGCCAGCAGCCCCCCGACAGGGTTGGCATACGAGCAGTACTTC	CASSPPTGLAYEQYF	TRBJ2-7	few	TRBD1	TRBV28
TGTGCCAGCAAAACAGGCCTGAGCTCCTATAATTCACCCCTCCACTTT	CASKTGLSSYNSPLHF	TRBJ1-6	once	.	TRBV2
TGTGCCAGCAGCCCCGGGACAGGGAACACTGAAGCTTTCTTT	CASSPGTGNTEAFF	TRBJ1-1	.	TRBD1	TRBV6-5
TGTGCCAGCAGCTTAGACGGGAGCGCCTACAATGAGCAGTTCTTC	CASSLDGSAYNEQFF	TRBJ2-1	.	.	TRBV7-6
TGTGCCAGTAGTATTCGCGGGAGGGGTGGCCACGAGCAGTACTTC	CASSIRGRGGHEQYF	TRBJ2-7	.	TRBD2	TRBV19
TGTGCCAGCAGTCCCAGACTAGCGGGAGAGTCTTGGAGCGGTTACGAGCAGTACTTC	CASSPRLAGESWSGYEQYF	TRBJ2-7	.	TRBD2	TRBV6-6
TGCGCCAGCAGCTCAGGGACGTCAGAAGAGACCCAGTACTTC	CASSSGTSEETQYF	TRBJ2-5	.	.	TRBV5-1
TGTGCCAGCAGCCCTAATAGCGGGAGGGGGTCGTATCGGTTCTTC	CASSPNSGRGSYRFF	TRBJ2-1	.	TRBD2	TRBV7-3
TGCGCCAGCAGCTTGGGGGCCCCGAACACCGGGGAGCTGTTTTTT	CASSLGAPNTGELFF	TRBJ2-2	.	.	TRBV5-1
TGTGCCAGCAGCCAAGATTTCGGGGGGGCGTTTATCTTC	CASSQDFGGAFIF	TRBJ1-2	once	.	TRBV3-1/TRBV3-2
TGTGCCAGCAGCGTAGCTAGCCGGGCAGATACGCAGTATTTT	CASSVASRADTQYF	TRBJ2-3	.	.	TRBV9
TGTGCCAGCAGCGGGACCGGGACAGACTACAATGAGCAGTTCTTC	CASSGTGTDYNEQFF	TRBJ2-1	.	TRBD1	TRBV7-9
TGTGCCACCAGCAGAGAATCAGCAGGGTGGTCCTACAATGAGCAGTTCTTC	CATSRESAGWSYNEQFF	TRBJ2-1	.	.	TRBV15
TGTGCCATCAGTGAACAGGGCTACGAGCAGTACTTC	CAISEQGYEQYF	TRBJ2-7	.	.	TRBV10-3
TGTGCCAGCAGCTTAGCTGGGCGGGAGGGCTCTACGCAGTATTTT	CASSLAGREGSTQYF	TRBJ2-3	.	TRBD2	TRBV7-9
TGTGCCAGCATCTACGCCAATGAGCAGTTCTTC	CASIYANEQFF	TRBJ2-1	few	.	TRBV2
TGCGCCAGCAGCCCCGGGACTAGCGGGGTGACCCAGTACTTC	CASSPGTSGVTQYF	TRBJ2-5	.	TRBD2	TRBV5-1
TGTGCTAGTGGCCCTGGACAGGGCGGAGGATATGAAAAACTGTTTTTT	CASGPGQGGGYEKLFF	TRBJ1-4	.	TRBD1	TRBV12-5
TGTGCCAGCAGCCTGGGACTAGCGGCATCAAGCTTCTCCTACGAGCAGTACTTC	CASSLGLAASSFSYEQYF	TRBJ2-7	.	TRBD2	TRBV4-2
TGTGCCAGCAGCGCCGGGGGCGGGACAGGGCCTAACTATGGCTACACCTTC	CASSAGGGTGPNYGYTF	TRBJ1-2	.	TRBD1	TRBV7-8
TGTGCCAGCAGCCACGACGGGGGGCTGCAAGAGACCCAGTACTTC	CASSHDGGLQETQYF	TRBJ2-5	.	.	TRBV7-9
TGTGCCAGTAGTCGGCGGGAGGGTATCACCGGGGAGCTGTTTTTT	CASSRREGITGELFF	TRBJ2-2	.	TRBD2	TRBV19
TGTGCCAGCAGCTTGAGACTAGCGGGGGCGGCGGGCATTCAGTACTTC	CASSLRLAGAAGIQYF	TRBJ2-4	.	TRBD2	TRBV5-6
TGCGCCAGCAGCCGATCCGAGACAGGGGTGATTGAAGCTTTCTTT	CASSRSETGVIEAFF	TRBJ1-1	.	TRBD1	TRBV4-1
TGTGCCAGCAGCTTCAGACTAGCGGGACTCAATGAGCAGTTCTTC	CASSFRLAGLNEQFF	TRBJ2-1	.	TRBD2	TRBV7-3
TGCGCCAGCAGCTTGGGTAACTCCTACAATGAGCAGTTCTTC	CASSLGNSYNEQFF	TRBJ2-1	.	.	TRBV5-1
TGTGCCAGCAGCTGGGGTGGGGCCTCCTACGAGCAGTACTTC	CASSWGGASYEQYF	TRBJ2-7	.	.	TRBV7-2
TGCGCCAGCAGCCTGGAGCAAGCAACTAATGAAAAACTGTTTTTT	CASSLEQATNEKLFF	TRBJ1-4	.	.	TRBV5-1
TGTGCCAGCAGTTTACGTTTCTCCTACGAGCAGTACTTC	CASSLRFSYEQYF	TRBJ2-7	.	.	TRBV12-3/TRBV12-4
TGTGCCAGCAGCACCGATTTGTATCAGCCCCAGCATTTT	CASSTDLYQPQHF	TRBJ1-5	.	.	TRBV5-4
TGTGCCAGCAGCGTAGGTGTGGCGGGGTTCACAGATACGCAGTATTTT	CASSVGVAGFTDTQYF	TRBJ2-3	.	.	TRBV9